The 20 T cell receptor beta chains given below trace back to one sample, sequenced in a study of blood T cell repertoires in COVID-19. The table came from immunoSEQ multiplex PCR; TCRdb's copy has only in-frame clones and leaves some out. Of fewer than 500,000 clones in the sample, over 75% are singletons; the top ten hold about 0.89%. The sample taken for sequencing was PBMCs or T cells enriched from blood (not recorded which). The receptors come from a young woman with acute COVID-19.

The V gene is TRBV3-1 (or the pseudogene TRBV3-2), the J gene TRBJ2-3; D gene uncertain. This CDR3 region has 15 residues. The germline V and J ends were trimmed by 1 base and 2 bases, with 10 bases remaining between them. Germline V CDR1 and CDR2: LGHDT, YNNKEL (reference sequence). This CDR3 is CASSQGAGTTDTQYF. The CDR3 bases are TGTGCCAGCAGCCAAGGCGCAGGAACCACAGATACGCAGTATTTT.

This clone was picked up a small number of times. V usage is TRBV2 and J usage is TRBJ2-1; D gene ambiguous. V was clipped by 4 bases and J by 0 bases, with 7 bases between them. The CDR3 runs 14 residues. Germline CDR1 SNHLY, CDR2 FYNNEI. CDR3 sequence: CASSGRSSYNEQFF. The CDR3 region has the DNA TGTGCCAGCAGTGGGCGGAGCTCCTACAATGAGCAGTTCTTC.

CDR3 sequence (DNA): TGTGCCAGCAGCTCTAGGGACAGGGGCACAGATACGCAGTATTTT. Translating it yields CASSSRDRGTDTQYF. The chain carries TRBV7-6 and TRBJ2-3, with 9 bases that match TRBD1. The V and J ends lost 4 bases and 1 base, in that order; junction bases with no gene match: 3. CDR3 length: 15 amino acids. CDR1 and CDR2 from the germline V gene are SGHVS and FNYEAQ.

The chain couples TRBV4-1 to TRBJ2-3; D remains unclear. The germline CDR1 and CDR2 sequences are MGHRA and YSYEKL. The CDR3 totals 12 residues. V gave up 4 bases and J gave up 6 bases, with 8 bases separating them. This chain's CDR3 is CASSPSRDTQYF. The CDR3 DNA follows: TGCGCCAGCAGCCCCTCCCGGGATACGCAGTATTTT.

The genes are TRBV11-3 and TRBJ2-7; TRBD2 might be the D (6 bases). The CDR3 extends over 15 amino acids. Germline V gives CDR1 SGHNT, CDR2 YENEEA. V dropped 3 bases and J dropped 5 bases, with 17 bases sitting between them. The CDR3 nucleotides are TGTGCCAGCAGCTTGGAGGGGCGTGCGGCGGACGAGCAGTACTTC. The encoded protein is CASSLEGRAADEQYF.

The chain couples TRBV6-1 to TRBJ2-7; maybe TRBD2 (5 bases). CDR1 is MNHNS and CDR2 is SASEGT in the germline V gene. This CDR3 contains 14 residues. V was shortened by 3 bases and J by 1 base, with 10 bases between the two germline ends. The CDR3 region is CASSDGEGSYEQYF. CDR3 coding DNA: TGTGCCAGCAGTGACGGTGAGGGTTCCTACGAGCAGTACTTC.

J is TRBJ2-5 and V is TRBV7-9, with 7 bases lining up with TRBD1. The germline V gene has CDR1 SEHNR and CDR2 FQNEAQ (reference sequence). V lost 5 bases, J lost 2 bases, and 8 bases stayed unmatched. The CDR3 has 15 amino acids. For the CDR3, the DNA is TGTGCCAGCAGCGTGTGGGGGACAGTGCAAGAGACCCAGTACTTC. Translating gives CASSVWGTVQETQYF.

The chain employs TRBV13 and TRBJ2-1; a possible D gene is TRBD1 (5 bases). The germline V gene encodes CDR1 PRHDT and CDR2 FYEKMQ (reference sequence). V gave up 4 bases and J gave up 0 bases, with 22 bases separating them. The CDR3 runs to 19 residues. The CDR3 loop is CASSSGIGADASSYNEQFF. Here the CDR3 DNA reads TGTGCCAGCAGCTCCGGAATAGGGGCGGATGCCAGCTCCTACAATGAGCAGTTCTTC.

This chain uses TRBV2 with TRBJ1-5; 8 bases fit TRBD1. The CDR3 sequence is 14 residues long. With V trimmed by 5 bases and J by 7 bases, 7 bases remained unmatched. CDR1 SNHLY and CDR2 FYNNEI come from the germline V gene. The chain's CDR3 is CASSSDRDEQPQHF. The CDR3 DNA sequence: TGTGCCAGCAGTTCGGACAGGGATGAACAGCCCCAGCATTTT.

The rearrangement links TRBV27 to TRBJ1-2, with a weak D call TRBD1 (5 bases). This CDR3 spans 15 amino acids. From germline, CDR1 is MNHEY and CDR2 SMNVEV (reference sequence). Trimming removed 0 bases at V and 4 bases at J, with 12 bases between. The CDR3 DNA reads TGTGCCAGCAGTTTATCTGGGGGAGGAGGCTATGGCTACACCTTC. This translates into CASSLSGGGGYGYTF.

This clone appeared a single time. The V and J genes are TRBV3-1 (or the pseudogene TRBV3-2) and TRBJ1-2; D may be TRBD1 (5 bases). The CDR3 runs 13 residues. The germline V gene encodes CDR1 LGHDT and CDR2 YNNKEL (reference sequence). V lost 3 bases, J lost 3 bases, and 8 bases lay in between. The DNA of the CDR3 is TGTGCCAGCAGCCACAGGGAGGACTATGGCTACACCTTC. Protein product: CASSHREDYGYTF.

The chain carries TRBV6-4 and TRBJ1-2; no reliable D call. The CDR3 has 14 amino acids. Germline CDR1 MRHNA, CDR2 SNTAGT. Trimming took 2 bases from V and 3 from J, leaving 10 bases between them. The CDR3 DNA reads TGTGCCAGCAGTGACCACCCAGGCGACTATGGCTACACCTTC. Its translation: CASSDHPGDYGYTF.

This clone was picked up one time. V and J are TRBV7-9 and TRBJ2-2; 11 nucleotides line up with TRBD2. V dropped 2 bases and J dropped 6; count of bases not matched to a gene: 5. This CDR3 spans 16 amino acids. CDR1 and CDR2 from the germline V gene are SEHNR and FQNEAQ (reference sequence). The CDR3 here is CASSLLAGGHSGELFF. DNA for the CDR3: TGTGCCAGCAGCTTATTAGCGGGGGGGCATTCCGGGGAGCTGTTTTTT.

This chain joins TRBV5-4 and TRBJ2-3; 10 bases agree with TRBD2. Trimming removed 4 bases from V and 2 bases from J; junction bases left unmatched: 7. The germline CDR1 and CDR2 sequences are SGHNT and YYREEE (reference sequence). The CDR3 totals 16 residues. The CDR3 coding sequence is TGTGCCAGCAGCCTTAGCGGGGGGCGCCCCACAGATACGCAGTATTTT. Translated: CASSLSGGRPTDTQYF.

The chain links TRBV27 to TRBJ2-7; D is possibly TRBD1 (5 bases). Germline assignment: CDR1 MNHEY and CDR2 SMNVEV (reference sequence). The CDR3 sequence is 14 residues long. The V and J ends lost 2 bases and 7 bases respectively, with 15 bases between them. CDR3 DNA sequence: TGTGCCAGCAGTTTAGAGGCAGGGATTCGGGAGCAGTACTTC. Its translation is CASSLEAGIREQYF.

The chain is built from TRBV2 and TRBJ1-1, with unresolved D. Trimming pared 5 bases from V and 1 base from J, leaving 8 bases between. This CDR3 comprises 13 residues. Looked up from germline, CDR1 is SNHLY and CDR2 is FYNNEI. The CDR3 sequence: CASSQYRNTEAFF. CDR3 nucleotide sequence: TGTGCCAGCAGTCAATATAGGAACACTGAAGCTTTCTTT.

The J gene is TRBJ2-7, the V gene TRBV19; 12 bases map to TRBD1. The germline gives CDR1 LNHDA, CDR2 SQIVND (reference sequence). The CDR3 contains 15 residues. The trim removed 6 bases at V and 4 bases at J, leaving 7 bases unmatched. CDR3 sequence: CASSPGQGAWYEQYF. In DNA, the CDR3 is TGTGCCAGTAGCCCGGGACAGGGGGCTTGGTACGAGCAGTACTTC.

The chain uses TRBV3-1 (or the pseudogene TRBV3-2) and TRBJ1-1; TRBD1 might be the D (6 bases). V lost 4 bases and J 5 bases, leaving 14 bases between the germline ends. Germline V gene lookup returns CDR1 LGHDT and CDR2 YNNKEL (reference sequence). The CDR3 spans 14 residues. The CDR3 region is CASSPGQTWTEAFF. The CDR3 nucleotides are TGTGCCAGCAGCCCTGGACAGACCTGGACTGAAGCTTTCTTT.

The chain joins TRBV18 to TRBJ1-3; D is unresolved. This CDR3 spans 16 amino acids. The germline gives CDR1 KGHSH, CDR2 LQKENI. Trimming shortened V by 2 bases and J by 0 bases, and 11 bases separated the two germline ends. CDR3 sequence: CASSPIQSNSGNTIYF. In DNA, the CDR3 is TGTGCCAGCTCACCAATCCAGTCCAACTCTGGAAACACCATATATTTT.

The chain combines TRBV7-2 with TRBJ2-5; no clear D. Trimming removed 2 bases at V and 0 bases at J, with 7 bases between. Germline assignment: CDR1 SGHTA and CDR2 FQGNSA. The CDR3 runs to 14 residues. CDR3 sequence: CASSLSRYQETQYF. The CDR3 DNA is TGTGCCAGCAGCTTAAGCAGGTACCAAGAGACCCAGTACTTC.